These T cell receptor beta chains were read from a single sample in a study of blood T cells in healthy people across ages. TCRdb ran MiXCR on the 5' RACE reads and lists one entry per CDR3 protein. The sample includes over a million distinct CDR3 sequences, 20% to 25% of them seen just once. The sample was also reused in another study, on T cells of mothers and their children.

Sequencing used blood. These receptors were obtained from a girl aged 2 to 10 in good health. CDR3s include the opening cysteine and the closing phenylalanine or tryptophan. D genes are given only for firm matches. Clone size is given for some rows only: seen once, a few or many times, or a class if the clone is expanded.

clone_size j_call v_call d_call cdr3_aa cdr3_nt
. TRBJ1-2 TRBV4-1 . CASRQIGGYGYTF TGCGCCAGCAGGCAAATTGGGGGCTATGGCTACACCTTC
few TRBJ2-2 TRBV2 . CASSKGWPGELFF TGTGCCAGCAGTAAGGGGTGGCCCGGGGAGCTGTTTTTT
. TRBJ1-4 TRBV7-9 TRBD1 CASSANPQGMDEKLFF TGTGCCAGCAGCGCCAACCCACAGGGGATGGATGAAAAACTGTTTTTT
. TRBJ2-5 TRBV7-9 TRBD1 CASSFSGQGFIF TGTGCCAGCAGCTTTTCAGGACAGGGGTTTATTTTC
few TRBJ1-1 TRBV20-1 TRBD1 CSARGRGTVNTEAFF TGCAGTGCTAGAGGGAGAGGGACAGTGAACACTGAAGCTTTCTTT
. TRBJ2-7 TRBV20-1 TRBD2 CSASSGGNYEQYF TGCAGTGCCTCCTCGGGGGGAAACTACGAGCAGTACTTC
. TRBJ2-5 TRBV29-1 . CSVVTWVETQYF TGCAGCGTTGTAACCTGGGTAGAGACCCAGTACTTC
few TRBJ2-1 TRBV20-1 TRBD2 CSARDATGSGRYNEQFF TGCAGTGCTAGAGACGCAACGGGGAGCGGGAGGTACAATGAGCAGTTCTTC
. TRBJ2-5 TRBV5-1 . CASSLEGRGLETQYF TGCGCCAGCAGCTTGGAAGGCCGAGGGTTGGAGACCCAGTACTTC
. TRBJ2-7 TRBV28 TRBD2 CASSSVAGPSYEQYF TGTGCCAGCAGTTCCGTAGCGGGACCCTCCTACGAGCAGTACTTC
. TRBJ2-1 TRBV20-1 TRBD2 CSAERTSDADEQFF TGCAGTGCGGAAAGGACTAGCGATGCGGATGAGCAGTTCTTC
. TRBJ2-5 TRBV7-2 TRBD1 CASSLRGQGMEQYF TGTGCCAGCAGCTTACGGGGACAGGGTATGGAGCAGTACTTC
. TRBJ2-3 TRBV5-1 . CASSLGESSDTQYF TGCGCCAGCAGCTTGGGGGAGTCTTCGGATACGCAGTATTTT
few TRBJ1-4 TRBV12-5 TRBD1 CASGLVKGQPSTNEKLFF TGTGCTAGTGGTTTGGTAAAGGGACAGCCTTCAACTAATGAAAAACTGTTTTTT